This T cell receptor (beta chain) was recovered during a study of shared clonotypes between healthy human individuals. Study-wide points: Relative to clonotypes present in all four donors, those not shared had lower generation probabilities. Clonotype sharing among the donors was expected to vary with sequencing depth.

The data were produced by immunoSEQ multiplex PCR, yet TCRdb's version contains in-frame clones alone and is incomplete. Altogether hundreds of thousands of clones are present, about three quarters being singletons, with the ten largest covering less than 2%. A word on this clone: Its specificity is not known.

Sequenced material: memory CD4+ T cells sorted from blood. This sample's subset: CD45RA-negative fraction. The receptor's source is a young woman in good health.

CDR3 residues: CASSSIIFLAGGSTDTQYF. The CDR3 DNA reads as TGTGCCAGCAGTTCAATTATATTCCTAGCGGGAGGGAGCACAGATACGCAGTATTTT. The chain has TRBV28 and TRBJ2-3, with TRBD2 identical over 12 bases. The CDR3 sequence is 19 residues long. The junction had 11 bases not matched to a gene; V was cut back by 4 bases and J by 0 bases. The germline V gene encodes CDR1 MDHEN and CDR2 SYDVKM.